This entry lists 16 T cell receptor beta chains sequenced from one sample in a study of T cells in Graves' hyperthyroidism and ophthalmopathy. RNA transcripts provided the source from which TCR beta CDR3 regions were amplified. HTBI primers were employed in a first-round RT-PCR of the TCR CDR3. TCRdb re-called the multiplex PCR reads with MiXCR, one entry per CDR3 protein. The data show 480,000 or so distinct CDR3 sequences, over 35% seen once. Sequenced sample: peripheral blood or thyroid tissue (not recorded which). The receptor source for this set is an adult woman with Graves' disease, either hyperthyroidism or ophthalmopathy (not recorded which).

This clonotype was picked up many times. The chain has TRBV2 and TRBJ1-5; D perhaps matches TRBD1 (5 bases). The CDR3 is made up of 13 amino acids. The V gene lost 4 bases and the J gene lost 6 bases, with 10 bases spanning the gap. Germline CDR1 and CDR2: SNHLY and FYNNEI. The CDR3 here is CASSAGVGQPQHF. CDR3 nucleotides: TGTGCCAGCAGTGCGGGGGTAGGTCAGCCCCAGCATTTT.

The V call is TRBV20-1, the J call TRBJ1-2, with TRBD1 matching over 9 bases. The CDR3 length is 14 residues. V lost 4 bases and J lost 6; bases outside the gene matches: 9. Germline V CDR1 and CDR2: DFQATT, SNEGSKA (reference sequence). The CDR3 bases are TGCAGTGCTAAACAGGGGGCCCCTAGGGATGGCTACACCTTC. The encoded protein is CSAKQGAPRDGYTF.

This rearrangement joins TRBV20-1 to TRBJ1-1; D uncertain. CDR3 length equals 13 residues. Per the germline V gene, CDR1 is DFQATT and CDR2 is SNEGSKA (reference sequence). V was clipped by 1 base and J by 1 base, with 7 bases between them. CDR3 nucleotides: TGCAGTGCTAGAGGGGGAACGAACACTGAAGCTTTCTTT. Its translation: CSARGGTNTEAFF.

This chain links TRBV2 with TRBJ1-5; 7 nucleotides align to TRBD1. CDR1 is SNHLY and CDR2 is FYNNEI in the germline V gene. The V segment lost 10 bases and the J segment 7 bases; nucleotides outside the gene matches: 16. The CDR3 consists of 15 residues. This chain's CDR3 is CATRVTGPRGQPQHF. The CDR3 DNA reads as TGTGCCACTCGGGTGACAGGGCCCCGGGGGCAGCCCCAGCATTTT.

There are many counts of this clonotype. CDR3 region: CASSLRSSRGGSPLHF. CDR3 sequence (DNA): TGTGCCAGCAGCTTGCGGAGTTCCCGGGGAGGGTCACCCCTCCACTTT. This rearrangement joins TRBV5-6 to TRBJ1-6; no firm D call. V was clipped by 1 base and J by 10 bases, with 18 bases between them. The germline V gene encodes CDR1 SGHDT and CDR2 YYEEEE. The CDR3 length is 16 residues.

This chain uses TRBV29-1 with TRBJ2-5, with D tentatively TRBD2 (5 bases). The CDR3 spans 15 residues. V lost 2 bases, J lost 4 bases, and 17 bases lay in between. Germline V lookup: CDR1 SQVTM, CDR2 ANQGSEA. The CDR3, as DNA: TGCAGCGTTGAAAAAAGATGGAGCGGAAGAGAGACCCAGTACTTC. Translating gives CSVEKRWSGRETQYF.

The gene calls are TRBV7-9 and TRBJ2-7; TRBD2 aligns across 8 bases. Unmatched junction bases numbered 9, after V lost 5 bases and J lost 0 bases. The germline CDR1 and CDR2 sequences are SEHNR and FQNEAQ (reference sequence). This CDR3 comprises 16 residues. This CDR3 is CASSQTLSGGSYEQYF. The CDR3 region has the DNA TGTGCCAGCAGCCAGACCTTAAGCGGGGGCTCCTACGAGCAGTACTTC.

This clonotype was detected only a few times. The chain employs TRBV9 and TRBJ1-5; D is possibly TRBD1 (5 bases). V was pared by 4 bases and J by 0 bases, with 17 bases between. The CDR3 spans 17 residues. Germline V gene data show CDR1 as SGDLS and CDR2 as YYNGEE. Here the CDR3 reads CASSPTFGGVSNQPQHF. CDR3 DNA: TGTGCCAGCAGCCCCACTTTCGGGGGAGTTAGCAATCAGCCCCAGCATTTT.

This clonotype occurred once. V usage is TRBV7-2 and J usage is TRBJ1-1, with TRBD1 as a possible D gene (5 bases). CDR3 size: 14 residues. Germline values: CDR1 SGHTA, CDR2 FQGNSA. The V end lost 7 bases, the J end lost 5 bases, and 17 bases lay between the germline ends. The CDR3 protein is CASTPSGSRTEAFF. The CDR3 nucleotides are TGTGCCAGCACCCCCTCAGGGAGTCGGACTGAAGCTTTCTTT.

The rearrangement links TRBV7-2 to TRBJ2-5; D might be TRBD2 (7 bases). V was pared by 6 bases and J by 4 bases, with 18 bases between. This CDR3 is built from 15 residues. Germline CDR1 reads SGHTA; CDR2 reads FQGNSA. CDR3 loop: CASRLQGGQLETQYF. The CDR3 coding sequence is TGTGCCAGCAGACTACAGGGAGGGCAATTAGAGACCCAGTACTTC.

In this sample, this clonotype turned up many times. The rearrangement joins TRBV6-6 to TRBJ2-6; D might be TRBD1 (5 bases). The germline V and J ends were trimmed by 3 bases and 4 bases, with 10 bases remaining between them. In germline, CDR1 is MNHNY, CDR2 SVGAGI (reference sequence). This CDR3 region has 15 residues. The CDR3 bases are TGTGCCAGCAGTTATCAGGGAACAGGGGCCAACGTCCTGACTTTC. Translation: CASSYQGTGANVLTF.

In this sample, this clonotype turned up many times. The chain carries TRBV10-3 and TRBJ1-6; TRBD1 matches at 11 bases. The CDR3 has 14 residues. Trimming cost V 8 bases and J 8 bases; bases outside gene matches: 5. CDR1 ENHRY and CDR2 SYGVKD come from the germline V gene. The CDR3 bases are TGTGCCATCGGACAGGGGGCTAGGGATTCACCCCTCCACTTT. Translated, it gives CAIGQGARDSPLHF.

This clonotype occurred many times. V and J are TRBV20-1 and TRBJ2-7, with 9 bases that match TRBD1. This CDR3 contains 14 residues. J gave up 4 bases and V 1 base, and 5 bases lay outside the gene matches. In germline, CDR1 is DFQATT, CDR2 SNEGSKA (reference sequence). For the CDR3, the DNA is TGCAGTGCTAGAGTCTTGGACAGGGGATACGAGCAGTACTTC. Encoded protein: CSARVLDRGYEQYF.

This clonotype was recorded many times. The chain recombines TRBV10-3 with TRBJ2-3; D remains ambiguous. V gave up 3 bases and J gave up 1 base, with 11 bases separating them. The germline V gene encodes CDR1 ENHRY and CDR2 SYGVKD. This CDR3 spans 15 amino acids. The CDR3 sequence: CAISDDTSRTDTQYF. The CDR3 nucleotides are TGTGCCATCAGTGACGACACTTCCCGCACAGATACGCAGTATTTT.

At least ten counts were recorded for this clonotype. The chain recombines TRBV4-2 with TRBJ2-5; 8 bases fit TRBD2. Trimming removed 0 bases from V and 9 bases from J; junction bases left unmatched: 3. The CDR3 is made up of 13 amino acids. CDR1 is LGHNA and CDR2 is YNFKEQ in the germline V gene. Written as DNA, the CDR3 is TGTGCCAGCAGCCAAGAGGGGCGGGGGGCCCAGTACTTC. It codes for CASSQEGRGAQYF.

There are many counts of this clonotype. This chain connects TRBV5-1 to TRBJ2-7; D possibly corresponds to TRBD1 (6 bases). Germline V gives CDR1 SGHRS, CDR2 YFSETQ. CDR3 length: 14 residues. Trimming took 7 bases from V and 2 from J, leaving 16 bases between them. The CDR3 reads CASVVDTGPYEQYF. DNA for the CDR3: TGCGCCAGCGTCGTCGACACAGGGCCCTACGAGCAGTACTTC.